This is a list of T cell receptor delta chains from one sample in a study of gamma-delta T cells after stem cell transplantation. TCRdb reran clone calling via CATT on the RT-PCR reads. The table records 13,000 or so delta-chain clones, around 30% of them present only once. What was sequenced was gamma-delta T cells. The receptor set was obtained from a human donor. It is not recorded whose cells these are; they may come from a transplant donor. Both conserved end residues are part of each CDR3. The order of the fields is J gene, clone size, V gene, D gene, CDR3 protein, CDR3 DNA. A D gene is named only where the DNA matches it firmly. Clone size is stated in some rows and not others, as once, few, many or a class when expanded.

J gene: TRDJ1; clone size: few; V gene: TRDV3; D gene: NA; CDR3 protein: CAFHSAGTDKLIF; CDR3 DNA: TGTGCCTTTCACTCGGCCGGTACCGATAAACTCATCTTT
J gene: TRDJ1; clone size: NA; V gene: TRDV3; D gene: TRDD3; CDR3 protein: CASGPGGGILGTLIF; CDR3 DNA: TGTGCCTCGGGTCCTGGTGGGGGGATCCTCGGTACACTCATCTTT
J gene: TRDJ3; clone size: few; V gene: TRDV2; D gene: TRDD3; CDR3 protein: CACDTVLGAMSSWDTRQMFF; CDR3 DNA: TGTGCCTGTGACACCGTACTGGGGGCTATGAGCTCCTGGGACACCCGACAGATGTTTTTC
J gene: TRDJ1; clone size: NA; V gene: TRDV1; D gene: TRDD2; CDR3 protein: CALGESLLSYPYCSPVTDKLIF; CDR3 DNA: TGTGCTCTTGGGGAATCTCTCCTTTCCTACCCTTACTGCTCTCCGGTTACCGATAAACTCATCTTT
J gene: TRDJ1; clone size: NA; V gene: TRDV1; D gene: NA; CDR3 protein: CALGETPLPFVKLIF; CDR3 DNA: TGTGCTCTTGGGGAAACCCCACTTCCTTTTGTGAAACTCATCTTT
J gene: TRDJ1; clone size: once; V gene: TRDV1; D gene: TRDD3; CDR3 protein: CALGELVTGGRNTDKLIF; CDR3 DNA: TGCGCTCTTGGGGAACTAGTAACTGGGGGACGAAACACCGATAAACTCATCTTT
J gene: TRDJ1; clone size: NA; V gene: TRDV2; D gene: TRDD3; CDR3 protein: CACVMVVPYWGMPYTDKLIF; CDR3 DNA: TGTGCCTGTGTTATGGTAGTGCCATACTGGGGGATGCCGTACACCGATAAACTCATCTTT
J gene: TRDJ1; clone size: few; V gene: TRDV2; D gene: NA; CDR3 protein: CACDTVGYTDKLIF; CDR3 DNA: TGTGCCTGTGACACCGTCGGATACACCGATAAACTCATCTTT
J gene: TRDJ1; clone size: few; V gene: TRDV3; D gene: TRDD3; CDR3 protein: CAFFGGNWGYVEDIDKLIF; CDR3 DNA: TGTGCCTTTTTCGGGGGAAATTGGGGATACGTGGAGGACATCGATAAACTCATCTTT
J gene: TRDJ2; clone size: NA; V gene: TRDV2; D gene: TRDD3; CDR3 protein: CACETGGSVNHLLTAKLFF; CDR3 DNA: TGTGCCTGTGAAACTGGGGGATCCGTCAACCATCTTTTGACAGCAAAACTCTTCTTT
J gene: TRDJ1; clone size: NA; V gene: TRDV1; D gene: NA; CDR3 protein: CALGESSAYWTYTDKLIF; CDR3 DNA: TGTGCTCTTGGGGAATCATCAGCTTACTGGACTTACACCGATAAACTCATCTTT
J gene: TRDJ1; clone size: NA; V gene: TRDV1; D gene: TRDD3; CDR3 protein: CALGEVLRWTWGMADKLIF; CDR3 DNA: TGTGCTCTTGGGGAAGTCCTACGTTGGACATGGGGGATGGCCGATAAACTCATCTTT
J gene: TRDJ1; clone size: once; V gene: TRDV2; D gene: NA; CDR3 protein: CACDTVHYAARLKGTDKLIF; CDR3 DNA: TGTGCCTGTGACACAGTCCACTACGCGGCCAGGTTGAAAGGAACCGATAAACTCATCTTT
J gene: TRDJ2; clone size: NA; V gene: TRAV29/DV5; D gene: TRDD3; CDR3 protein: CAAYYLLRSRTGGYTAQLFF; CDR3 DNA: TGTGCAGCATACTACCTCCTGCGCTCACGTACTGGGGGATATACAGCACAACTCTTCTTT
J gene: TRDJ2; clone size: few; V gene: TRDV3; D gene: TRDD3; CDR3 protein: CALPSSILGDWVTAQLFF; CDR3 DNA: TGTGCCTTGCCTTCCTCAATACTGGGGGATTGGGTGACAGCACAACTCTTCTTT
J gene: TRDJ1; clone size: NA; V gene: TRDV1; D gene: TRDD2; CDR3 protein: CALGEAFLHPGPPRGTYTDKLIF; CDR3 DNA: TGTGCTCTTGGGGAGGCCTTCCTACACCCGGGCCCCCCGCGGGGGACGTACACCGATAAACTCATCTTT
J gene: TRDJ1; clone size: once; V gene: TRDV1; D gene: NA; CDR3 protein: CALGERGSTGGYNLDKLIF; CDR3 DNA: TGTGCTCTTGGGGAACGGGGGAGTACTGGTGGATACAATTTGGATAAACTCATCTTT
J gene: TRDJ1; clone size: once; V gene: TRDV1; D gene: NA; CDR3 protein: CALGGKFGPSLLTDKLIF; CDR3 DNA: TGTGCTCTTGGGGGAAAGTTCGGGCCTAGCCTTTTGACCGATAAACTCATCTTT
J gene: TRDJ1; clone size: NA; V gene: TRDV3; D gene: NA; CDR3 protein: CASEGPVYTDKLIF; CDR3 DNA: TGTGCCTCGGAGGGTCCCGTTTACACCGATAAACTCATCTTT
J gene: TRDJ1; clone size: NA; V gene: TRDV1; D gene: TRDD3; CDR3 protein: CALGDHQVLGDARDKLIF; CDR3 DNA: TGTGCTCTTGGGGACCACCAAGTACTGGGGGATGCGCGGGATAAACTCATCTTT
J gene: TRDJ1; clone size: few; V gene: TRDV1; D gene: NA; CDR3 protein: CALGERSGDPTDKLIF; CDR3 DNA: TGTGCTCTTGGGGAGAGATCGGGGGACCCCACCGATAAACTCATCTTT
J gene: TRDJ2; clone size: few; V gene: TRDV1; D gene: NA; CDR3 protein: CALGLVPASKETAQLFF; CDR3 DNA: TGTGCTCTTGGGTTAGTTCCCGCATCGAAGGAGACAGCACAACTCTTCTTT
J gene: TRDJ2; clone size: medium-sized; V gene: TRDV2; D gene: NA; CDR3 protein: CACDTGVHLTAQLFF; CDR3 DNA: TGTGCCTGTGACACCGGGGTCCATTTGACAGCACAACTCTTCTTT
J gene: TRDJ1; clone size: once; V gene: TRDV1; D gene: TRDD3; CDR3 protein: CARGEPPLSTGGKVIF; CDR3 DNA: TGTGCTCGTGGGGAACCCCCTCTCAGTACTGGGGGGAAGGTCATCTTT
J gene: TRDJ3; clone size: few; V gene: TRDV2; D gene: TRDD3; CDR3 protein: CACDTGIGGYVPFSWDTRQMFF; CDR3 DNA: TGTGCCTGTGACACCGGTATTGGGGGATACGTGCCGTTCTCCTGGGACACCCGACAGATGTTTTTC
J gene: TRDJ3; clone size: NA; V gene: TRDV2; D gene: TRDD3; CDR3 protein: CACDPAYWGSSWDTRQMFF; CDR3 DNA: TGTGCCTGTGACCCCGCCTACTGGGGGAGCTCCTGGGACACCCGACAGATGTTTTTC
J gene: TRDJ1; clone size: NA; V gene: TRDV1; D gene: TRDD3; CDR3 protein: CALGELSATGGYVNKLIF; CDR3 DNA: TGTGCTCTTGGGGAACTATCCGCTACTGGGGGATACGTGAATAAACTCATCTTT
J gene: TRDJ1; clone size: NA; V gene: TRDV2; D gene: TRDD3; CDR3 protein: CACDSSPFILGGKVDKLIF; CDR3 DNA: TGTGCCTGTGACTCCTCCCCCTTTATACTGGGGGGAAAGGTGGATAAACTCATCTTT
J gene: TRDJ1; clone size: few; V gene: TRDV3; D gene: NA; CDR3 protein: CAFNPPSPALGGPLYTDKLIF; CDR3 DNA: TGTGCCTTTAATCCGCCTTCCCCGGCGTTGGGGGGCCCTTTGTACACCGATAAACTCATCTTT
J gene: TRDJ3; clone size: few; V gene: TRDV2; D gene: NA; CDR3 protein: CACDTVLGSWDTRQMFF; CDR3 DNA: TGTGCCTGTGACACCGTACTGGGCTCCTGGGACACCCGACAGATGTTTTTC
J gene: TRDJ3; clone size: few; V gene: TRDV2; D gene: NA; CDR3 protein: CACDTGGHSSWDTRQMFF; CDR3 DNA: TGTGCCTGTGACACTGGGGGTCACAGCTCCTGGGACACCCGACAGATGTTTTTC
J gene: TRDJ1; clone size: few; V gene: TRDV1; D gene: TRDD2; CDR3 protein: CALGDPLPTRGIGKLIF; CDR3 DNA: TGTGCTCTTGGGGATCCCCTTCCTACTCGTGGTATCGGTAAACTCATCTTT
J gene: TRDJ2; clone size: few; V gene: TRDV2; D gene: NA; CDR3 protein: CACDTGGGTQLFF; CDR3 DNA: TGTGCCTGTGACACCGGTGGTGGAACACAACTCTTCTTT
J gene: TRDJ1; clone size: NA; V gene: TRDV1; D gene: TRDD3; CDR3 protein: CALGEPVRRTGGGTDKLIF; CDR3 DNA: TGTGCTCTTGGGGAACCAGTAAGGCGTACTGGGGGAGGCACCGATAAACTCATCTTT
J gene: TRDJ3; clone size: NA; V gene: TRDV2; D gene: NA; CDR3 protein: CACDTGYDWDTLHIFF; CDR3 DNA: TGTGCCTGTGACACCGGCTACGACTGGGACACCCTCCATATTTTTTTC
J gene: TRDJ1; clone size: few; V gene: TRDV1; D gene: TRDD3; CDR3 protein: CALGEPLSLRGIRADKLIF; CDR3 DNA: TGTGCTCTTGGGGAGCCCCTCAGCCTACGGGGGATACGCGCCGATAAACTCATCTTT
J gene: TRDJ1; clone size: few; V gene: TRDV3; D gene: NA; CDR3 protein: CASPLSGDKLIF; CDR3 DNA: TGTGCCTCTCCACTATCTGGCGATAAACTCATCTTT
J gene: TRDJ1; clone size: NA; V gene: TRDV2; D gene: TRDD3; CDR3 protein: CACGGRGMGGAYTDKLIF; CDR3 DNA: TGTGCCTGTGGAGGAAGGGGGATGGGTGGCGCCTACACCGATAAACTCATCTTT
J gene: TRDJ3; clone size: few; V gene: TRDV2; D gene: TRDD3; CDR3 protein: CACDRWDWGISSWDTRQMFF; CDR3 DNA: TGTGCCTGTGACAGGTGGGACTGGGGGATTAGCTCCTGGGACACCCGACAGATGTTTTTC
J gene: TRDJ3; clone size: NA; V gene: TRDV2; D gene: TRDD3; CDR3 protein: CACDIYWGSFSSCDTRQMFF; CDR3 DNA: TGTGCCTGTGACATATACTGGGGGAGCTTCAGCTCCTGTGACACCCGCCAGATGTTCTTC
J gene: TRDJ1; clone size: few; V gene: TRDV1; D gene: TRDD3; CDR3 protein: CALGALATGGHTDKLIF; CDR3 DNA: TGTGCTCTTGGCGCGCTTGCTACTGGGGGTCACACCGATAAACTCATCTTT
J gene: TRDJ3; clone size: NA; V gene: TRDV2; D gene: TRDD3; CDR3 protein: CACDNLGGSSWDTRQMFF; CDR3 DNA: TGTGCCTGTGACAATCTGGGGGGGAGCTCCTGGGACACCCGACAGATGTTTTTC
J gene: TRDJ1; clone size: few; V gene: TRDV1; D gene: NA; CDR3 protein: CALGGDPTWGSVNTDKLIF; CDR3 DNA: TGTGCTCTTGGGGGCGATCCTACCTGGGGATCCGTCAACACCGATAAACTCATCTTT
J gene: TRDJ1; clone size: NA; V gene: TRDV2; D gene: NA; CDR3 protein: CACDMRTGNPRSGTDKLIF; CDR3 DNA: TGTGCCTGTGACATGAGGACTGGGAACCCTCGGAGCGGCACCGATAAACTCATCTTT
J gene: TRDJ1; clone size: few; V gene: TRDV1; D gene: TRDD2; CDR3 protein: CALGGPSYVDTPDKLIF; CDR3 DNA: TGTGCTCTTGGGGGTCCTTCCTACGTGGATACGCCCGATAAACTCATCTTT
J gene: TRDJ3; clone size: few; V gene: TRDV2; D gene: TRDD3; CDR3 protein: CACDRGIRESSWDTRQMFF; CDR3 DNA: TGTGCCTGTGACAGGGGGATACGAGAGAGCTCCTGGGACACCCGACAGATGTTTTTC
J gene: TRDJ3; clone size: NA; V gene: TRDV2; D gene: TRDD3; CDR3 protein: CACDLVLGDTRLDTRQMFF; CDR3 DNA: TGTGCCTGTGACCTGGTACTGGGGGATACGCGCCTGGACACCCGACAGATGTTTTTC
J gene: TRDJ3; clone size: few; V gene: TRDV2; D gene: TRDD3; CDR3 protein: CACDTAAGGPSWDTRQMFF; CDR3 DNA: TGTGCCTGTGACACCGCGGCTGGGGGTCCTTCCTGGGACACCCGACAGATGTTTTTC
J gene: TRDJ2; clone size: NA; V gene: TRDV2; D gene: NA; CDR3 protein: CACDPRGQLTAQLFF; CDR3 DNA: TGTGCCTGTGACCCGAGAGGACAATTGACAGCACAACTCTTCTTT
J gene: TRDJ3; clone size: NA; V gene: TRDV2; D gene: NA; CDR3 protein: CACDTGVLGKLGNASWDTRQMFF; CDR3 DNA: TGTGCCTGTGACACCGGAGTTCTGGGGAAGCTGGGTAATGCCTCCTGGGACACCCGACAGATGTTTTTC
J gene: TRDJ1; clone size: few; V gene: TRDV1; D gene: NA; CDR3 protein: CALGELGSYRWGRDKLIF; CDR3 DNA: TGTGCTCTTGGGGAACTAGGTTCCTACCGATGGGGGAGAGACAAACTCATCTTT
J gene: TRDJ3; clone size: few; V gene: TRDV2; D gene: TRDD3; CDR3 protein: CACDKLGGSWDTRQMFF; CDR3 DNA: TGTGCCTGTGACAAACTGGGGGGCTCCTGGGACACCCGACAGATGTTTTTC
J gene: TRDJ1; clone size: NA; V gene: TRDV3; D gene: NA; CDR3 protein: CASRNHTKYTDKLIF; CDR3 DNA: TGTGCCTCCCGGAACCATACGAAGTACACCGATAAACTCATCTTT
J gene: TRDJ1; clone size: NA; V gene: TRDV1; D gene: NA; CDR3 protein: CALGALPWLGTSTDKLIF; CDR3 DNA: TGTGCTCTTGGGGCTCTACCTTGGCTCGGGACCAGCACCGATAAACTCATCTTT
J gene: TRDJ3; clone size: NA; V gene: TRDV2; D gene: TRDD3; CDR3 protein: CACDTDGDSSWDTRQMFF; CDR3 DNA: TGTGCCTGTGACACGGATGGGGATAGCTCCTGGGACACCCGACAGATGTTTTTC
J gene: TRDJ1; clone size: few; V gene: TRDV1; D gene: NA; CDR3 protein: CALGDLSYGIPSYTDKLIF; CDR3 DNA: TGTGCTCTTGGGGATCTTTCCTACGGGATACCCTCGTACACCGATAAACTCATCTTT
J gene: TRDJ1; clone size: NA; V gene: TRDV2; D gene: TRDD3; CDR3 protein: CACDTYWGILRYTDKLIF; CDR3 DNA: TGTGCCTGTGATACGTACTGGGGGATACTACGGTACACCGATAAACTCATCTTT
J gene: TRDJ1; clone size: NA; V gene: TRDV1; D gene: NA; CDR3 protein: CALGERLVYTDKLIF; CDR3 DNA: TGTGCTCTTGGGGAACGATTGGTCTACACTGATAAACTCATCTTT
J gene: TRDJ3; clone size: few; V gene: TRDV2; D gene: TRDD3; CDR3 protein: CACDGIRASWDTRQMFF; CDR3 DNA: TGTGCCTGTGACGGGATACGGGCCTCCTGGGACACCCGACAGATGTTTTTC
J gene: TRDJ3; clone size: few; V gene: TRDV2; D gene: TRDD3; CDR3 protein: CACDTGGLLGDSWDTRQMFF; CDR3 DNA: TGTGCCTGTGACACCGGGGGCCTACTGGGGGATTCGTGGGACACCCGACAGATGTTTTTC